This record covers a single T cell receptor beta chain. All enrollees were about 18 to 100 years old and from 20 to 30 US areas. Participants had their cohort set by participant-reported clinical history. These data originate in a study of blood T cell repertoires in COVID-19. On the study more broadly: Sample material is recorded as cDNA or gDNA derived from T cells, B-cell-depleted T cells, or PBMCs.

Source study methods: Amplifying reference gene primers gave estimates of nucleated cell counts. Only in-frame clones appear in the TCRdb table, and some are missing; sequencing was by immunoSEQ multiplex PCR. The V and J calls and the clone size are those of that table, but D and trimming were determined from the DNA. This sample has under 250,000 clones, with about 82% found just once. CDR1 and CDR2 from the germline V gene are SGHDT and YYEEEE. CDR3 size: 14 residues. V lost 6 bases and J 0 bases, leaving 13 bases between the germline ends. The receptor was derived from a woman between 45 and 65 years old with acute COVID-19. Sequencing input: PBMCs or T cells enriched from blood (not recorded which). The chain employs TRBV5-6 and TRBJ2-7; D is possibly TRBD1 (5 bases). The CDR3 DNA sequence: TGTGCCAGCACTTTGGGGCGGAGCTCCTACGAGCAGTACTTC. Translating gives CASTLGRSSYEQYF.